The 23 T cell receptor beta chains below were found in one sample sequenced in a study of T cell repertoires in cytomegalovirus infection (dated by TCRdb to the late 2010s). The reads were generated on an Illumina HiSeq 1500. TCRdb handled the public reads itself, with Q25 trimming in fastp and clone calling in MiXCR, and kept productive beta chains. All rows with the same CDR3 protein become a single entry with the most common DNA and genes. For this sample the table gives about 600,000 distinct CDR3 sequences, of which more than 20% were detected only once. Of the sample, approximately 8% falls within the top ten clones. The source material was CD8+ T cells from PBMCs. The receptors shown here come from a human donor in good health (CMV status not recorded). Some clones in this sample may be carry-over from other donors' samples.

As for this clonotype: The missing conserved phenylalanine or tryptophan at the end of this CDR3 makes a read error likely. The gene calls are TRBV11-2 and TRBJ2-2, with unresolved D. Germline V gene data show CDR1 as SGHAT and CDR2 as FQNNGV. The CDR3 covers 16 residues. V dropped 8 bases and J dropped 0 bases, with 16 bases sitting between them. CDR3 protein: CASLDLEVSNTGELFL. CDR3 DNA: TGTGCCAGCCTAGATCTTGAAGTCTCGAACACCGGGGAGCTGTTTTTA.

Comments on this clonotype: This may stem from a read error, because a much larger clone lies one nucleotide away. This chain connects TRBV28 to TRBJ1-5, with D maybe TRBD1 (5 bases). The CDR3 consists of 15 residues. Per the germline V gene, CDR1 is MDHEN and CDR2 is SYDVKM. Trimming removed 6 bases at V and 4 bases at J, with 16 bases between. This CDR3 reads CASRLEDMANQPQHF. The DNA for the CDR3 is TGTGCCAGCAGACTGGAGGACATGGCGAATCAGCCCCAGCATTTT.

The chain carries TRBV20-1 and TRBJ1-4, with a tentative D call TRBD1 (5 bases). Trimming pared 0 bases from V and 3 bases from J, leaving 11 bases between. CDR1 is DFQATT and CDR2 is SNEGSKA in the germline V gene (reference sequence). This CDR3 is built from 15 residues. DNA for the CDR3: TGCAGTGCTAGAGATATGAGGGGACCTAATGAAAAACTGTTTTTT. Translation gives CSARDMRGPNEKLFF.

This clonotype was seen ten or more times. This chain joins TRBV7-8 and TRBJ2-7; D gene ambiguous. V was shortened by 2 bases and J by 4 bases, with 12 bases between the two germline ends. The germline gives CDR1 SGHVS, CDR2 FQNEAQ. This CDR3 contains 14 residues. Here the CDR3 DNA reads TGTGCCAGCAGCTTATTCCAGACCCGGTACGAGCAGTACTTC. Translated, it gives CASSLFQTRYEQYF. Combining the CDR3 with reference TRBV7-8 and TRBJ2-7 gives the whole variable domain GAGVSQSPRYKVAKRGQDVALRCDPISGHVSLFWYQQALGQGPEFLTYFQNEAQLDKSGLPSDRFFAERPEGSVSTLKIQRTQQEDSAVYLCASSLFQTRYEQYFGPGTRLTVT.

With respect to this clonotype: Its ends do not fully match the called genes, so a read error is possible. This chain joins TRBV12-5 and TRBJ2-1; D is perhaps TRBD1 (5 bases). Per the germline V gene, CDR1 is LGHNT and CDR2 is FRNRAP. The CDR3 sequence is 14 residues long. In DNA, the CDR3 is TGTGCTTGTGGTACCTCAACCCGGACACATGAGCAGTTCTTC. The encoded protein is CACGTSTRTHEQFF.

The genes are TRBV29-1 and TRBJ2-5, with TRBD2 matching over 11 bases. In germline, CDR1 is SQVTM, CDR2 ANQGSEA. The ends lost 6 bases at V and 3 bases at J; junction bases unmatched: 3. The length of the CDR3 is 13 residues. The CDR3 DNA reads TGCAGCGTCAAACTAGCGGGGGAAGAGACCCAGTACTTC. It yields the protein CSVKLAGEETQYF.

The chain is built from TRBV7-2 and TRBJ2-1; 9 bases match TRBD2. The CDR3 runs 15 residues. The germline gives CDR1 SGHTA, CDR2 FQGNSA. With V trimmed by 5 bases and J by 6 bases, 8 bases remained unmatched. CDR3 coding DNA: TGTGCCAGCAGCGCGACTAGCGGTCATTCCAATGAGCAGTTCTTC. Translated: CASSATSGHSNEQFF.

The rearrangement uses TRBV5-4 and TRBJ2-7; 10 nucleotides agree with TRBD2. Germline-derived CDR1 and CDR2 are SGHNT and YYREEE (reference sequence). V shed 0 bases and J 6 bases; nucleotides not matched to a gene: 6. CDR3 size: 15 residues. The CDR3 protein is CASSLELAGGIEQYF. DNA of the CDR3: TGTGCCAGCAGCTTGGAATTAGCGGGGGGAATCGAGCAGTACTTC.

The J gene is TRBJ2-3, the V gene TRBV10-3; D not resolved. CDR3 length: 12 amino acids. From germline, CDR1 is ENHRY and CDR2 SYGVKD. The V and J ends lost 8 bases and 6 bases respectively, with 12 bases between them. CDR3 sequence reads: CAIGGLGDTQYF. CDR3 in DNA: TGTGCCATCGGTGGGTTGGGGGATACGCAGTATTTT.

This clonotype was seen many times. The chain carries TRBV25-1 and TRBJ1-1; a possible D gene is TRBD1 (6 bases). The CDR3 is made up of 13 amino acids. The ends were cut back, 11 bases at V and 1 base at J, with 14 bases in the middle. Germline-derived CDR1 and CDR2 are MGHDK and SYGVNS. CDR3 nucleotides: TGTGCCGCAGGGGACAATTGGAACACTGAAGCTTTCTTT. Residues: CAAGDNWNTEAFF.

The chain employs TRBV20-1 and TRBJ2-1, with D perhaps assigned TRBD1 or TRBD2 (6 bases each). Germline V gene sequence: CDR1 DFQATT, CDR2 SNEGSKA (reference sequence). V was shortened by 7 bases and J by 4 bases, with 14 bases between the two germline ends. The CDR3 is 13 residues long. Here the CDR3 DNA reads TGCAGTGTTAGGGGGGCCGTTTACAATGAGCAGTTCTTC. Translated, it gives CSVRGAVYNEQFF.

Only a few counts were recorded for this clonotype. The V call is TRBV28, the J call TRBJ1-4, with 11 nucleotides matching TRBD1. V dropped 2 bases and J dropped 6; count of bases not matched to a gene: 8. Germline V lookup: CDR1 MDHEN, CDR2 SYDVKM. This CDR3 has 17 residues. Here the CDR3 reads CASSLPRTGGDDEKLFF. The CDR3 DNA is TGTGCCAGCAGTTTACCTAGGACAGGGGGCGACGATGAAAAACTGTTTTTT. The full variable domain, its missing parts supplied by reference TRBV28 and TRBJ1-4, is DVKVTQSSRYLVKRTGEKVFLECVQDMDHENMFWYRQDPGLGLRLIYFSYDVKMKEKGDIPEGYSVSREKKERFSLILESASTNQTSMYLCASSLPRTGGDDEKLFFGSGTQLSVL.

This clonotype was observed a few times. V is TRBV7-9 and J is TRBJ2-7, with 8 nucleotides matching TRBD1. CDR3 length equals 16 residues. The trim removed 5 bases at V and 0 bases at J, leaving 9 bases unmatched. Germline-derived CDR1 and CDR2 are SEHNR and FQNEAQ (reference sequence). CDR3 in DNA: TGTGCCAGCAGCCCCCATGATGGACAGGGCTCCTACGAGCAGTACTTC. It encodes CASSPHDGQGSYEQYF. Looking up the rest from reference TRBV7-9 and TRBJ2-7 gives the full variable domain: DTGVSQNPRHKITKRGQNVTFRCDPISEHNRLYWYRQTLGQGPEFLTYFQNEAQLEKSRLLSDRFSAERPKGSFSTLEIQRTEQGDSAMYLCASSPHDGQGSYEQYFGPGTRLTVT.

This sequence joins TRBV12-5 and TRBJ2-3, with D possibly being TRBD1 (5 bases). Germline V CDR1 and CDR2: LGHNT, FRNRAP. This CDR3 spans 17 amino acids. Trimming removed 3 bases at V and 2 bases at J, with 18 bases between. The CDR3 region has the DNA TGTGCTAGTGGTTTTACAACCAGGGAAGACAACACAGATACGCAGTATTTT. As protein: CASGFTTREDNTDTQYF.

This chain connects TRBV7-2 to TRBJ2-7; D uncertain. This CDR3 is 12 amino acids long. The V gene lost 5 bases and the J gene lost 6 bases, with 11 bases spanning the gap. Germline CDR1 and CDR2: SGHTA and FQGNSA. The CDR3 spells CASSRDLTEQYV. DNA of the CDR3: TGTGCCAGCAGCCGCGACTTGACCGAGCAGTACGTC.

This clonotype was recorded at least ten times. CDR3 sequence: CASSPEENTEAFF. CDR3 in DNA: TGTGCCAGCAGCCCCGAAGAGAACACTGAAGCTTTCTTT. The chain has TRBV7-6 and TRBJ1-1, with D uncertain. V lost 5 bases to trimming and J lost 1 base, with 8 bases between them. CDR3 length equals 13 residues. Germline V gene lookup returns CDR1 SGHVS and CDR2 FNYEAQ.

The chain carries TRBV9 and TRBJ1-6; the D is unclear. With 3 bases removed from V and 14 bases from J, the gap between germline ends came to 21 bases. Germline CDR1 reads SGDLS; CDR2 reads YYNGEE. This CDR3 comprises 15 residues. DNA of the CDR3: TGTGCCAGCAGCGCCGTAGCAAAGGGAGGCCTGGCCCTCCACTTT. The encoded protein is CASSAVAKGGLALHF.

Ten or more counts support this clonotype. The gene calls are TRBV7-2 and TRBJ2-2; the D gene could be TRBD1 or TRBD2 (5 bases each). The CDR3 is made up of 12 amino acids. V was trimmed by 8 bases and J by 7 bases, leaving 11 bases between them. CDR1 is SGHTA, CDR2 FQGNSA, per germline. This chain's CDR3 is CASPGPSGELFF. CDR3 bases: TGTGCCAGCCCGGGGCCGAGCGGGGAGCTGTTTTTT.

This chain connects TRBV10-2 to TRBJ2-3; TRBD2 aligns across 8 bases. V shed 6 bases, J shed 5 bases, and the junction held 10 bases outside the gene matches. In germline, CDR1 is WSHSY, CDR2 SAAADI. The CDR3 loop spans 15 amino acids. The CDR3 is CASSGRGGRKDTQYF. The CDR3 DNA is TGCGCCAGCAGCGGCCGGGGGGGCAGGAAAGATACGCAGTATTTT.

As regards this clonotype: A much larger clone lies a single base off, so this may be a read error. The chain employs TRBV7-4 and TRBJ1-1; D possibly corresponds to TRBD1 (5 bases). The CDR3 has 13 residues. Germline V lookup: CDR1 SGHVT, CDR2 SQSDAQ. The CDR3 region has the DNA TGTGTCAGCACGACAGATATGAACACTGAAGCTTTCTTT. Protein product: CVSTTDMNTEAFF.

This clonotype was counted a few times. The chain employs TRBV5-4 and TRBJ2-1; a possible D gene is TRBD1 (5 bases). Germline values: CDR1 SGHNT, CDR2 YYREEE (reference sequence). CDR3 length: 16 amino acids. Trimming shortened V by 4 bases and J by 6 bases, and 20 bases separated the two germline ends. CDR3 DNA sequence: TGTGCCAGCAGCCCCTTCGGCAGGGATAGCAGCAATGAGCAGTTCTTC. Translated: CASSPFGRDSSNEQFF.

There are many counts of this clonotype. The V call is TRBV7-2, the J call TRBJ1-1; D is possibly TRBD1 (5 bases). Trimming removed 1 base from V and 1 base from J, with 10 bases in between. Germline V lookup: CDR1 SGHTA, CDR2 FQGNSA. The CDR3 spans 15 residues. CDR3 DNA: TGTGCCAGCAGCTTAGTAGTGACAGCGAACACTGAAGCTTTCTTT. Translation gives CASSLVVTANTEAFF.

There are many counts of this clonotype. The chain couples TRBV7-2 to TRBJ2-3; D possibly corresponds to TRBD1 (5 bases). Germline-derived CDR1 and CDR2 are SGHTA and FQGNSA. There are 11 residues in the CDR3. V lost 5 bases and J 14 bases, leaving 14 bases between the germline ends. In DNA, the CDR3 is TGTGCCAGCAGCGACAGTTTTATTCTGTATTTT. It specifies CASSDSFILYF. The full variable domain, its missing parts supplied by reference TRBV7-2 and TRBJ2-3, is GAGVSQSPSNKVTEKGKDVELRCDPISGHTALYWYRQSLGQGLEFLIYFQGNSAPDKSGLPSDRFSAERTGGSVSTLTIQRTQQEDSAVYLCASSDSFILYFGPGTRLTVL.